Presented here are 28 T cell receptor beta chains from one specimen sequenced in a study of OX40 agonist ivuxolimab in advanced cancers. Library generation was performed with the immunoSEQ multiplex PCR assay. Here the immuneACCESS table is served through TCRdb, limited to in-frame sequences with V and J called. Missing clones are a known gap in these copies; in checked studies unresolved V genes cover under half, and the rest lacks a known reason. This sample holds about 59,000 clones; about nine tenths were observed only once. The top ten hold around 0.38% of the sample. Here the sequenced sample was CD4+ or CD8+ T cells sorted from blood, taken in a trial of the OX40 agonist ivuxolimab. The receptor source for this set is an adult with an advanced solid tumor such as melanoma, head and neck, liver or kidney cancer.

This chain connects TRBV29-1 to TRBJ2-7; tentatively, D is TRBD2 (6 bases). In germline, CDR1 is SQVTM, CDR2 ANQGSEA. The CDR3 runs 13 residues. The germline V and J ends were trimmed by 2 bases and 0 bases, with 8 bases remaining between them. Here the CDR3 reads CSVESGLSYEQYF. CDR3 DNA sequence: TGCAGCGTTGAAAGCGGGCTCTCCTACGAGCAGTACTTC.

Written as DNA, the CDR3 is TGTGCCTCGGACGAAGGGACGAAGACCCAGTACTTC. Its protein is CASDEGTKTQYF. V is TRBV2 and J is TRBJ2-5, with D possibly called TRBD1 or TRBD2 (5 bases each). The germline V and J ends were trimmed by 11 bases and 6 bases, with 16 bases remaining between them. This CDR3 comprises 12 residues. Germline CDR1 reads SNHLY; CDR2 reads FYNNEI.

The chain is built from TRBV7-3 and TRBJ2-2; 10 positions match TRBD2. CDR1 is SGHTA and CDR2 is FQGTGA in the germline V gene. Trimming removed 5 bases from V and 2 bases from J; junction bases left unmatched: 20. This CDR3 has 21 residues. The CDR3 nucleotides are TGTGCCAGCAGCGCGTTCGGAGCGGGGGGGGTTACCTACCCTAACACCGGGGAGCTGTTTTTT. It translates to CASSAFGAGGVTYPNTGELFF.

The chain combines TRBV11-2 with TRBJ2-5, with D unclear. Deletions cut 3 bases from V and 0 bases from J, with 8 bases between. The CDR3 length is 14 residues. The germline V gene has CDR1 SGHAT and CDR2 FQNNGV. CDR3 residues: CASSFSAYQETQYF. The CDR3 region has the DNA TGTGCCAGCAGCTTCTCAGCGTACCAAGAGACCCAGTACTTC. Filled out from reference TRBV11-2 and TRBJ2-5, the complete variable domain reads EAGVAQSPRYKIIEKRQSVAFWCNPISGHATLYWYQQILGQGPKLLIQFQNNGVVDDSQLPKDRFSAERLKGVDSTLKIQPAKLEDSAVYLCASSFSAYQETQYFGPGTRLLVL.

The V gene is TRBV15, the J gene TRBJ2-5, with TRBD1 matching 8 bases. V shed 0 bases, J shed 3 bases, and the junction held 9 bases outside the gene matches. CDR1 LNHNV and CDR2 YYDKDF come from the germline V gene (reference sequence). There are 17 residues in the CDR3. CDR3 nucleotides: TGTGCCACCAGCAGAGAGTTTTTTCAGGGGGCCGAAGAGACCCAGTACTTC. Protein product: CATSREFFQGAEETQYF.

The J gene is TRBJ2-5, the V gene TRBV12-5, with D maybe TRBD2 (6 bases). V lost 0 bases, J lost 5 bases, and 19 bases lay in between. The CDR3 covers 17 residues. Germline CDR1 LGHNT, CDR2 FRNRAP. CDR3: CASGLVLGSSAGETQYF. In DNA form, the CDR3 reads TGTGCTAGTGGTTTGGTACTTGGGTCTAGCGCGGGCGAGACCCAGTACTTC. Looking up the rest from reference TRBV12-5 and TRBJ2-5 gives the full variable domain: DARVTQTPRHKVTEMGQEVTMRCQPILGHNTVFWYRQTMMQGLELLAYFRNRAPLDDSGMPKDRFSAEMPDATLATLKIQPSEPRDSAVYFCASGLVLGSSAGETQYFGPGTRLLVL.

This clone was observed a single time. The CDR3 sequence is CASSPRDREWQPQHF. The DNA for the CDR3 is TGTGCCAGCAGCCCGAGGGACAGGGAATGGCAGCCCCAGCATTTT. This chain uses TRBV5-8 with TRBJ1-5, with 9 bases fitting TRBD1. Trimming took 4 bases from V and 7 from J; bases not matched to a gene: 9. Germline loops: CDR1 SGHTS, CDR2 YDEGEE. The CDR3 runs 15 residues.

This chain joins TRBV19 and TRBJ2-4, with D possibly being TRBD1 or TRBD2 (5 bases each). There are 12 residues in the CDR3. Between the trimmed V and J ends, which lost 8 bases and 7 bases, there was a span of 12 bases. Germline V gene lookup returns CDR1 LNHDA and CDR2 SQIVND (reference sequence). CDR3 in DNA: TGTGCCAGTCAGCAGGGAGCCAACATTCAGTACTTC. It codes for CASQQGANIQYF.

This rearrangement joins TRBV2 to TRBJ2-1, with D possibly being TRBD1 or TRBD2 (5 bases each). From germline, CDR1 is SNHLY and CDR2 FYNNEI. Trimming left V 7 bases short and J 8 bases short, with 21 bases between. CDR3 length: 15 amino acids. Here the CDR3 reads CASKIWDGTRDEQFF. The DNA of the CDR3 is TGTGCCAGCAAGATATGGGACGGAACTAGGGATGAGCAGTTCTTC.

The rearrangement links TRBV5-1 to TRBJ2-7; D unresolved. Germline V gene sequence: CDR1 SGHRS, CDR2 YFSETQ. The CDR3 has 11 residues. V gave up 4 bases and J gave up 7 bases, with 9 bases separating them. The CDR3 spells CASSLSREQYF. The DNA for the CDR3 is TGCGCCAGCAGCCTATCGCGGGAGCAGTACTTC.

The CDR3 region has the DNA TGTGCCACCAGCAGACAACAGGGGGTCTACGAGCAGTACTTC. This encodes CATSRQQGVYEQYF. The chain recombines TRBV15 with TRBJ2-7; 8 bases map to TRBD1. V was pared by 2 bases and J by 3 bases, with 3 bases of the junction left unmatched. Germline-derived CDR1 and CDR2 are LNHNV and YYDKDF (reference sequence). This CDR3 is 14 amino acids long.

The chain uses TRBV5-5 and TRBJ2-3, with D perhaps TRBD1 (7 bases). The CDR3 consists of 13 residues. CDR1 is SGHKS and CDR2 is YYEKEE in the germline V gene (reference sequence). V was pared by 3 bases and J by 4 bases, with 9 bases between. CDR3 sequence: CASSSRGADTQYF. CDR3 DNA sequence: TGTGCCAGCAGCTCCAGGGGGGCAGATACGCAGTATTTT.

The V call is TRBV6-6, the J call TRBJ1-5, with a tentative D call TRBD1 (5 bases). CDR3 length: 16 amino acids. CDR1 MNHNY and CDR2 SVGAGI come from the germline V gene (reference sequence). V dropped 2 bases and J dropped 1 base, with 12 bases sitting between them. CDR3 DNA: TGTGCCAGCAGTTACCCCGGGACGGGGAGCAATCAGCCCCAGCATTTT. Translation gives CASSYPGTGSNQPQHF.

The rearrangement links TRBV2 to TRBJ1-1; the D is unclear. With 3 bases removed from V and 4 bases from J, the gap between germline ends came to 6 bases. The CDR3 spans 12 residues. Germline V gene lookup returns CDR1 SNHLY and CDR2 FYNNEI. The CDR3 protein is CASSDGPTEAFF. The DNA of the CDR3 is TGTGCCAGCAGTGATGGGCCCACTGAAGCTTTCTTT.

The chain is built from TRBV5-1 and TRBJ2-1, with 7 bases aligning to TRBD1. CDR1 and CDR2 from the germline V gene are SGHRS and YFSETQ. The CDR3 has 15 amino acids. V trimming: 3 bases; J trimming: 8 bases; junction bases outside the gene matches: 11. CDR3 region: CASSSEDRFGDEQFF. CDR3 coding DNA: TGCGCCAGCAGCTCGGAGGACAGGTTTGGAGATGAGCAGTTCTTC.

This clone was seen only once. The chain combines TRBV18 with TRBJ2-7; 7 bases align to TRBD1. This CDR3 has 14 residues. Germline trimming cut 4 bases from V and 4 bases from J; bases unmatched to any gene: 7. Germline V CDR1 and CDR2: KGHSH, LQKENI. CDR3 nucleotides: TGTGCCAGCTCACTCGGGACAGCGCGATACGAGCAGTACTTC. Translated, it gives CASSLGTARYEQYF.

The rearrangement uses TRBV18 and TRBJ2-7, with 8 bases fitting TRBD1. CDR1 is KGHSH and CDR2 is LQKENI in the germline V gene. With 3 bases clipped from V and 2 bases from J, the junction kept 3 bases outside the gene matches. The CDR3 covers 14 residues. The CDR3 protein is CASSPGQGTYEQYF. CDR3 nucleotides: TGTGCCAGCTCACCCGGACAGGGTACCTACGAGCAGTACTTC.

The chain carries TRBV2 and TRBJ1-2, with TRBD1 identical over 7 bases. The CDR3 is 14 amino acids. The junction had 7 bases not matched to a gene; V was cut back by 8 bases and J by 1 base. Germline-derived CDR1 and CDR2 are SNHLY and FYNNEI. The CDR3 DNA follows: TGTGCCAGCGGAAGGGACAGATTTAACTATGGCTACACCTTC. It codes for CASGRDRFNYGYTF. Looking up the rest from reference TRBV2 and TRBJ1-2 gives the full variable domain: EPEVTQTPSHQVTQMGQEVILRCVPISNHLYFYWYRQILGQKVEFLVSFYNNEISEKSEIFDDQFSVERPDGSNFTLKIRSTKLEDSAMYFCASGRDRFNYGYTFGSGTRLTVV.

This chain connects TRBV10-3 to TRBJ2-3, with TRBD1 matching over 11 bases. V shed 5 bases, J shed 4 bases, and the junction held 5 bases outside the gene matches. The CDR3 is 15 residues long. CDR1 is ENHRY and CDR2 is SYGVKD in the germline V gene. DNA for the CDR3: TGTGCCATCAGTCCGAGGGACAGGGGGTCAGATACGCAGTATTTT. This gives the protein CAISPRDRGSDTQYF.

This chain links TRBV28 with TRBJ2-1, with TRBD2 identical over 7 bases. CDR1 is MDHEN and CDR2 is SYDVKM in the germline V gene. Losses at the gene ends were 1 base for V and 2 bases for J; bases not matched to a gene: 5. The CDR3 is 16 residues long. The CDR3 loop is CASSLFGGSTYNEQFF. The CDR3, as DNA: TGTGCCAGCAGTTTATTCGGCGGGAGCACCTACAATGAGCAGTTCTTC. The full variable domain, with the rest looked up from reference TRBV28 and TRBJ2-1, is DVKVTQSSRYLVKRTGEKVFLECVQDMDHENMFWYRQDPGLGLRLIYFSYDVKMKEKGDIPEGYSVSREKKERFSLILESASTNQTSMYLCASSLFGGSTYNEQFFGPGTRLTVL.

In DNA, the CDR3 is TGTGCCAGCAGCTTAGATGAAGCGGGGAGCCAAGAGACCCAGTACTTC. Amino acids: CASSLDEAGSQETQYF. The chain has TRBV7-9 and TRBJ2-5; the match to TRBD2 covers 7 bases. The length of the CDR3 is 16 residues. Unmatched junction bases numbered 6, after V lost 1 base and J lost 1 base. Germline-derived CDR1 and CDR2 are SEHNR and FQNEAQ (reference sequence).

The chain joins TRBV2 to TRBJ1-4; D unclear. The CDR3 runs 11 residues. Germline V gene data show CDR1 as SNHLY and CDR2 as FYNNEI. V was clipped by 5 bases and J by 5 bases, with 3 bases between them. The DNA for the CDR3 is TGTGCCAGCAGTCAAAATGAAAAACTGTTTTTT. It is translated as CASSQNEKLFF.

The chain combines TRBV27 with TRBJ2-6; weak D call: TRBD1 (5 bases). Germline lookup yields CDR1 MNHEY and CDR2 SMNVEV (reference sequence). Trimming removed 5 bases at V and 0 bases at J, with 17 bases between. The CDR3 contains 18 residues. CDR3: CASSIKDSRSSGANVLTF. As DNA, the CDR3 is TGTGCCAGCAGTATAAAAGACAGCAGAAGCTCTGGGGCCAACGTCCTGACTTTC.

The chain combines TRBV2 with TRBJ2-5, with a possible D match to TRBD1 (6 bases). The CDR3 runs 14 residues. Trimming pared 7 bases from V and 6 bases from J, leaving 18 bases between. CDR1 is SNHLY, CDR2 FYNNEI, per germline. CDR3 sequence: CASIKSEGEKTQYF. The CDR3 nucleotides are TGTGCCAGCATTAAAAGTGAGGGGGAAAAGACCCAGTACTTC.

The chain couples TRBV15 to TRBJ2-1, with TRBD2 matching 10 bases. With V trimmed by 4 bases and J by 4 bases, 4 bases remained unmatched. This CDR3 contains 15 residues. Germline V gives CDR1 LNHNV, CDR2 YYDKDF (reference sequence). CDR3 sequence reads: CATSILAGGYNEQFF. The DNA for the CDR3 is TGTGCCACCAGCATTTTAGCGGGGGGTTACAATGAGCAGTTCTTC. The full variable domain, rest sourced from reference TRBV15 and TRBJ2-1, is DAMVIQNPRYQVTQFGKPVTLSCSQTLNHNVMYWYQQKSSQAPKLLFHYYDKDFNNEADTPDNFQSRRPNTSFCFLDIRSPGLGDTAMYLCATSILAGGYNEQFFGPGTRLTVL.

The chain has TRBV4-1 and TRBJ1-2; possibly TRBD1 for D (5 bases). From germline, CDR1 is MGHRA and CDR2 YSYEKL. The V gene lost 7 bases and the J gene lost 6 bases, with 15 bases spanning the gap. This CDR3 comprises 13 residues. The CDR3 DNA is TGCGCCAGCACCTCGGGCACGGGGGATGGCTACACCTTC. Translating gives CASTSGTGDGYTF.

In this sample, this clone turned up a few times. V and J are TRBV5-1 and TRBJ1-2; D unclear. The CDR3 has 15 amino acids. V lost 0 bases, J lost 5 bases, and 14 bases lay in between. Germline lookup yields CDR1 SGHRS and CDR2 YFSETQ. As DNA, the CDR3 is TGCGCCAGCAGCTTGGGACAAGGGCTCCCGTATGGCTACACCTTC. Translation: CASSLGQGLPYGYTF.

V is TRBV6-1 and J is TRBJ1-5, with D possibly being TRBD1 (6 bases). Trimming stripped 1 base from V and 6 bases from J, with 13 bases between. The CDR3 runs to 15 residues. Germline V gene lookup returns CDR1 MNHNS and CDR2 SASEGT. The CDR3 sequence: CASSEGQGLFQPQHF. The CDR3 nucleotides are TGTGCCAGCAGTGAAGGGCAGGGGCTCTTTCAGCCCCAGCATTTT.